A selection of T cell receptor beta chains follows, all from one sample in a study of radiotherapy plus CTLA-4 blockade in lung cancer. Only in-frame clones appear in the TCRdb table, and some are missing; sequencing was by immunoSEQ multiplex PCR. The table includes 65,000 to 95,000 clones, about 88% detected once. The source was peripheral blood, collected from a patient treated with radiotherapy plus ipilimumab. These receptors all stem from a human donor with non-small cell lung cancer who had stable disease on radiotherapy plus ipilimumab. Both conserved end residues are part of each CDR3. The D gene is left open where the match is weak. Clone size appears in some rows only: once, few, many, or a class for an expanded clone.

size	D	V	J	CDR3	DNA
-	-	TRBV25-1	TRBJ1-4	CASSDPRQVNEKLFF	TGTGCCAGCAGTGACCCTCGACAGGTTAATGAAAAACTGTTTTTT
-	-	TRBV7-3	TRBJ2-7	CASRRTADSYEQYF	TGTGCCAGCAGAAGGACGGCCGACTCCTACGAGCAGTACTTC
once	-	TRBV21-1	TRBJ1-2	CASRGGQGANYGYTF	TGTGCCAGCAGAGGGGGACAGGGGGCGAACTATGGCTACACCTTC
-	-	TRBV9	TRBJ2-3	CASSVVGGGTDTQYF	TGTGCCAGCAGCGTAGTTGGGGGAGGCACAGATACGCAGTATTTT
-	TRBD1	TRBV7-8	TRBJ2-7	CASSLSGQGSYEQYF	TGTGCCAGCAGCCTATCCGGACAGGGGTCCTACGAGCAGTACTTC
-	-	TRBV2	TRBJ1-3	CASLAALSGGNTIYF	TGTGCCAGTCTGGCAGCCCTGTCGGGAGGAAACACCATATATTTT
-	-	TRBV2	TRBJ2-3	CASMVQPDTQYF	TGTGCCAGCATGGTGCAGCCAGATACGCAGTATTTT
-	-	TRBV14	TRBJ2-3	CASSPAGVGTQYF	TGTGCCAGCAGCCCCGCAGGGGTAGGCACGCAGTATTTT
-	-	TRBV21-1	TRBJ2-7	CASSKDAGAAYEQYF	TGTGCCAGCAGCAAAGACGCAGGGGCGGCATACGAGCAGTACTTC
-	-	TRBV6-1	TRBJ1-2	CASSEGDGWSYGYTF	TGTGCCAGCAGTGAAGGGGACGGGTGGAGCTATGGCTACACCTTC
-	TRBD1	TRBV5-1	TRBJ1-2	CASRTNQGADYGYTF	TGCGCCAGCAGGACCAACCAGGGGGCGGACTATGGCTACACCTTC
-	-	TRBV10-2	TRBJ2-7	CASSGLAYSEQYF	TGCGCCAGCAGTGGGCTAGCGTACAGCGAGCAGTACTTC
-	-	TRBV2	TRBJ1-6	CASRGRINSPLHF	TGTGCCAGCAGGGGACGGATTAATTCACCCCTCCACTTT
-	-	TRBV4-2	TRBJ1-4	CASTQETNTNEKLFF	TGTGCCAGCACTCAAGAAACAAACACTAATGAAAAACTGTTTTTT
once	-	TRBV28	TRBJ2-3	CASSIPAVTDTQYF	TGTGCCAGCAGTATACCCGCGGTTACAGATACGCAGTATTTT
-	-	TRBV6-5	TRBJ2-7	CASSDQGGQYF	TGTGCCAGCAGTGACCAGGGTGGGCAGTACTTC
-	-	TRBV5-1	TRBJ2-7	CASSLEGRGAYEQYF	TGCGCCAGCAGCTTGGAGGGACGGGGAGCCTACGAGCAGTACTTC
-	-	TRBV7-2	TRBJ2-7	CASSLQAFEQYF	TGTGCCAGCAGCCTACAGGCCTTCGAGCAGTACTTC
-	-	TRBV5-6	TRBJ2-7	CASSLAVDSTYEQYF	TGTGCCAGCAGCTTGGCCGTCGACAGCACCTACGAGCAGTACTTC
-	TRBD2	TRBV5-4	TRBJ2-2	CASSSTSGNTGELFF	TGTGCCAGCAGCTCGACTAGCGGGAACACCGGGGAGCTGTTTTTT
-	-	TRBV30	TRBJ1-2	CAWSVMIGNYGYTF	TGTGCCTGGAGTGTAATGATAGGAAACTATGGCTACACCTTC
few	TRBD1	TRBV16	TRBJ1-5	CASSPRQGNQPQHF	TGTGCCAGCAGCCCCCGACAGGGAAATCAGCCCCAGCATTTT
-	TRBD2	TRBV7-2	TRBJ2-1	CASSLSLADVNEQFF	TGTGCCAGCAGCCTCAGCCTAGCGGATGTTAATGAGCAGTTCTTC
once	TRBD1	TRBV7-9	TRBJ1-1	CASSFQGGAQAFF	TGTGCCAGCAGCTTCCAAGGGGGCGCGCAGGCTTTCTTT
-	TRBD2	TRBV19	TRBJ2-7	CASTKLAGADEQYF	TGTGCCAGTACTAAACTAGCGGGCGCAGACGAGCAGTACTTC
-	TRBD1	TRBV30	TRBJ1-1	CAWSNRGGNTEAFF	TGTGCCTGGAGTAACAGGGGCGGGAACACTGAAGCTTTCTTT
-	-	TRBV5-1	TRBJ2-2	CASSSGVSGELFF	TGCGCCAGCAGCTCAGGGGTTTCCGGGGAGCTGTTTTTT
-	-	TRBV21-1	TRBJ1-1	CASSKEDPTEWVTEAFF	TGTGCCAGCAGCAAAGAGGACCCGACAGAATGGGTCACTGAAGCTTTCTTT
-	-	TRBV18	TRBJ1-4	CASSPPRGPAGAGEKLFF	TGTGCCAGCTCACCTCCTCGAGGACCAGCGGGCGCGGGTGAAAAACTGTTTTTT
-	-	TRBV30	TRBJ1-5	CAWSASGFHQPQHF	TGTGCCTGGAGTGCCTCGGGGTTCCATCAGCCCCAGCATTTT
once	-	TRBV11-2	TRBJ2-4	CASSHPRSIQYF	TGTGCCAGCAGCCATCCGCGCAGCATTCAGTACTTC
-	TRBD2	TRBV5-4	TRBJ2-1	CASSAPELAGYNEQFF	TGTGCCAGCAGCGCTCCCGAACTAGCGGGCTACAATGAGCAGTTCTTC
-	-	TRBV18	TRBJ1-3	CASSPIVKGARLSGNTIYF	TGTGCCAGCTCACCAATCGTAAAAGGGGCGCGTCTCTCTGGAAACACCATATATTTT
-	TRBD2	TRBV4-1	TRBJ2-5	CASSQGLAGGPSETQYF	TGCGCCAGCAGCCAAGGCTTGGCGGGAGGGCCTTCAGAGACCCAGTACTTC
-	TRBD2	TRBV23-1	TRBJ2-3	CASSQGTSGDTDTQYF	TGCGCCAGCAGTCAAGGGACTAGCGGGGACACAGATACGCAGTATTTT
-	-	TRBV15	TRBJ2-3	CATSTFSDTQYF	TGTGCCACCAGTACCTTCTCAGATACGCAGTATTTT
-	TRBD1	TRBV5-1	TRBJ1-2	CASSLSPGQGNYGYTF	TGCGCCAGCAGCTTGTCCCCGGGACAGGGTAACTATGGCTACACCTTC
-	-	TRBV6-6	TRBJ2-7	CASSYNYKQYF	TGTGCCAGCAGTTATAACTACAAGCAGTACTTC
once	TRBD1	TRBV5-1	TRBJ1-2	CASSLGQGGGYTF	TGCGCCAGCAGCTTGGGACAGGGAGGTGGCTACACCTTC
-	-	TRBV2	TRBJ2-7	CASSEWASGYEQYF	TGTGCCAGCAGTGAATGGGCTAGTGGATACGAGCAGTACTTC
-	TRBD2	TRBV28	TRBJ2-7	CASSTGTSGGGVQYF	TGTGCCAGCAGTACCGGGACTAGCGGGGGAGGGGTGCAGTACTTC
-	TRBD2	TRBV6-4	TRBJ2-3	CASSDSRGGTDTQYF	TGTGCCAGCAGTGACTCGCGGGGGGGCACAGATACGCAGTATTTT
-	-	TRBV9	TRBJ2-3	CASSVSWLAVTDTQYF	TGTGCCAGCAGCGTGAGCTGGCTAGCAGTCACAGATACGCAGTATTTT
-	-	TRBV6-1	TRBJ1-6	CASSEVQGHYNSPLHF	TGTGCCAGCAGTGAAGTACAGGGTCACTATAATTCACCCCTCCACTTT
-	-	TRBV11-2	TRBJ2-7	CASSLAPFKQYF	TGTGCCAGCAGCTTAGCACCATTCAAGCAGTACTTC
-	-	TRBV25-1	TRBJ1-2	CASSESGRVLGYTF	TGTGCCAGCAGTGAATCTGGCAGGGTTTTAGGCTACACCTTC
-	TRBD2	TRBV5-3	TRBJ2-4	CARSLTSGRVGKNIQYF	TGTGCCAGAAGCTTGACTAGCGGGAGGGTCGGCAAAAACATTCAGTACTTC
-	-	TRBV19	TRBJ2-1	CASSIDQSSYNEQFF	TGTGCCAGTAGTATAGACCAGAGCTCCTACAATGAGCAGTTCTTC